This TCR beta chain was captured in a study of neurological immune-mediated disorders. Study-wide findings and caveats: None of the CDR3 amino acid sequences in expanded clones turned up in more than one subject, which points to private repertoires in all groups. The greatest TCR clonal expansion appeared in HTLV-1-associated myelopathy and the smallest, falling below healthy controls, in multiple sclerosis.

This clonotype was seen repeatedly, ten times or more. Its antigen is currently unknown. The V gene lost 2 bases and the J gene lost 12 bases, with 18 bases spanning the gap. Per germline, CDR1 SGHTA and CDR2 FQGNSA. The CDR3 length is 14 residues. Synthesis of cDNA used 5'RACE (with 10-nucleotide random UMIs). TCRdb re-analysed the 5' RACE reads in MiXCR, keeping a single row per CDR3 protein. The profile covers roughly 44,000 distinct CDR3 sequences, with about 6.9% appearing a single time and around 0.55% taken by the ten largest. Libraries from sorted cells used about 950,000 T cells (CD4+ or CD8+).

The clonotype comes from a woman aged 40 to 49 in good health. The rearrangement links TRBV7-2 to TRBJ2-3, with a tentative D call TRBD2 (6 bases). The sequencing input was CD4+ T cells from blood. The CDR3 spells CASSLTGADSRQYF. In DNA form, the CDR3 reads TGTGCCAGCAGCTTAACGGGAGCTGACTCACGCCAGTATTTT. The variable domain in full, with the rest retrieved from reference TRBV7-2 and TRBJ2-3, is GAGVSQSPSNKVTEKGKDVELRCDPISGHTALYWYRQSLGQGLEFLIYFQGNSAPDKSGLPSDRFSAERTGGSVSTLTIQRTQQEDSAVYLCASSLTGADSRQYFGPGTRLTVL.